This T cell receptor beta chain was captured in a study of molecular identifiers for immune sequencing clone quantification. About the study: Within a replicate experiment, RNA obtained from either about 20,000 or 100,000 naive CD8 cells was divided into five aliquots, and four of those aliquots were then sequenced.

TCRdb re-analysed the PCR reads in MiXCR, keeping a single row per CDR3 protein. Found here are about 500,000 distinct CDR3 sequences, about a fifth of them singletons; the top ten hold 0.84%. This clonotype came up a few times. The germline gives CDR1 SGHRS, CDR2 YFSETQ. This CDR3 spans 15 amino acids. J was trimmed by 4 bases and V by 2 bases; bases with no gene match: 5. Using 10%, 30% or 50% RNA, naive CD8 libraries were derived from roughly 20,000 to 1,000,000 sorted cells. Naive CD8 T cells were FACS-sorted by CD8+CD4-CCR7+CD45RA+ markers. Material: naive CD8+ T cells from blood, with Jurkat cell RNA spiked in. Documented subset: FACS-sorted CD8+CD4-CCR7+CD45RA+ naive T cells. The receptor was isolated from a human donor in good health. Some libraries in this study had Jurkat cell RNA spiked in. This rearrangement joins TRBV5-1 to TRBJ2-2; 7 bases line up with TRBD1. The chain's CDR3 is CASSFEGARTGELFF. In DNA form, the CDR3 reads TGCGCCAGCAGCTTCGAGGGGGCGCGCACCGGGGAGCTGTTTTTT.